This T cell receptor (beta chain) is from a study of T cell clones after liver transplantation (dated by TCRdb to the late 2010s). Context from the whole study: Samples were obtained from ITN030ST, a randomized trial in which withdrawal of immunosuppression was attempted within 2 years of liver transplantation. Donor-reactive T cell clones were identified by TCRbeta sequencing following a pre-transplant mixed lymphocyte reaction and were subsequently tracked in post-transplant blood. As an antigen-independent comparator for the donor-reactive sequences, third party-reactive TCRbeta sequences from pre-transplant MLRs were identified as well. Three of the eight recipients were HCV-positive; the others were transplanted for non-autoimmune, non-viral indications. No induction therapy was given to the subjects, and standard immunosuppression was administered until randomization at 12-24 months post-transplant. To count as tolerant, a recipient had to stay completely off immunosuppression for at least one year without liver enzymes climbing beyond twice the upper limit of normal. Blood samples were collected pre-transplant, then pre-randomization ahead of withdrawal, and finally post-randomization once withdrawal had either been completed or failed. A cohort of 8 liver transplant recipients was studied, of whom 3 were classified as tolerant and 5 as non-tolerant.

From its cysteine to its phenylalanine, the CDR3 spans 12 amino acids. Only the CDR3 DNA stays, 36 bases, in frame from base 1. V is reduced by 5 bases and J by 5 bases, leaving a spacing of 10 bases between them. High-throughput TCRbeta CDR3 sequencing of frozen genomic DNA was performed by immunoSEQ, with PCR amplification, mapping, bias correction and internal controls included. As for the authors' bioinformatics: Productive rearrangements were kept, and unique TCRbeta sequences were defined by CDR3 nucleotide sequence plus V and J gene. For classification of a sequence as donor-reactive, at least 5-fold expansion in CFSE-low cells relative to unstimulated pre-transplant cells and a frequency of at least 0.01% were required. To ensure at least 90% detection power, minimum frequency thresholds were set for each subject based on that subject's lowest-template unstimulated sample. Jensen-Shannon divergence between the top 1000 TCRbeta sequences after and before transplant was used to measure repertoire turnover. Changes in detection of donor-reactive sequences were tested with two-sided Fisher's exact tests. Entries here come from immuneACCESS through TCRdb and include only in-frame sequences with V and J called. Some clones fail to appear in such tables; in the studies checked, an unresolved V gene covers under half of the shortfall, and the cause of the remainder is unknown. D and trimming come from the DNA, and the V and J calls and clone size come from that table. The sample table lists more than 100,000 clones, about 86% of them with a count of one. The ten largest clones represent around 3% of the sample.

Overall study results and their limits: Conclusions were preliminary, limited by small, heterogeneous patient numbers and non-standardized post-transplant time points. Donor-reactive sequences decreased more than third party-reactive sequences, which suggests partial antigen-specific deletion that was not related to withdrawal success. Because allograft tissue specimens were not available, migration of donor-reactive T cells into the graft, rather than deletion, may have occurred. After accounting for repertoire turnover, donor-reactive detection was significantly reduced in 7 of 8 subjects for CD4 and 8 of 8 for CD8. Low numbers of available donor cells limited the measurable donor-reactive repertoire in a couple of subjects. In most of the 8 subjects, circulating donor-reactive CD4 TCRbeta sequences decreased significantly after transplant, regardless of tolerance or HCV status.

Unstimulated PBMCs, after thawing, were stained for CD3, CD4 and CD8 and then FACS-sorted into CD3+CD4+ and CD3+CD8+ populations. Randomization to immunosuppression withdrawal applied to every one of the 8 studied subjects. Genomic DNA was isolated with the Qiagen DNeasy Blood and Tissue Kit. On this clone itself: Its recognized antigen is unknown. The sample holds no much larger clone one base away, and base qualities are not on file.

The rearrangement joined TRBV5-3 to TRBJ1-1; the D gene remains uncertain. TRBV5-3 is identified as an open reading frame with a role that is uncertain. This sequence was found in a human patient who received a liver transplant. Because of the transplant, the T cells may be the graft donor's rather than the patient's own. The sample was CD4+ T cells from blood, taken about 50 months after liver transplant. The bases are TGTGCCAGAAGTTCCGCTCAGACTGAAGCTTTCTTT. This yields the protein CARSSAQTEAFF.